The rows below give T cell receptor beta chains drawn from one sample of a study of radiation and T cells in renal cell carcinoma. Clones were sequenced by immunoSEQ multiplex PCR, and TCRdb holds only the in-frame ones, with some missing. The sample includes 95,000 to 150,000 clones, roughly four fifths seen only once; the top ten take about 3%. This sample comprised blood, obtained from a patient whose treatment included radiotherapy and nephrectomy. These receptors came from a woman aged 55-70 years with renal cell carcinoma. Each CDR3 is given with its conserved first and last residue. Each record gives: CDR3 DNA, CDR3 protein, D gene, clone size, V gene, J gene. The D gene is left open where the match is weak. Not all rows give a size; the values are once, few, many and, for expanded clones, a class.

DNA: TGCGCCAGCACGGAGAGGGCAGGGACGAGCTCCTATAATTCACCCCTCCACTTT
CDR3: CASTERAGTSSYNSPLHF
D: .
size: .
V: TRBV10-2
J: TRBJ1-6

DNA: TGTGCCAGCTCCGAACAGTCTGGGGCCAACGTCCTGACTTTC
CDR3: CASSEQSGANVLTF
D: .
size: .
V: TRBV6-5
J: TRBJ2-6

DNA: TGTGCCAGCAGCCGCGGGAGGTCCTCCTACGAGCAGTACTTC
CDR3: CASSRGRSSYEQYF
D: TRBD2
size: once
V: TRBV7-2
J: TRBJ2-7

DNA: TGTGCCAGCAGCGTAGTCGGGACTAGCGGGAGCGATGAGCAGTTCTTC
CDR3: CASSVVGTSGSDEQFF
D: TRBD2
size: .
V: TRBV9
J: TRBJ2-1

DNA: TGTGCCACCAGCTTCAGCAGGGCGAACACTGAAGCTTTCTTT
CDR3: CATSFSRANTEAFF
D: .
size: .
V: TRBV15
J: TRBJ1-1

DNA: TGTGCCAGCAGTGAGGGACAGAGAAACTATGGCTACACCTTC
CDR3: CASSEGQRNYGYTF
D: TRBD1
size: once
V: TRBV2
J: TRBJ1-2

DNA: TGTGCCAGCAGCCCGGGTGGACAGAACACCGGGGAGCTGTTTTTT
CDR3: CASSPGGQNTGELFF
D: .
size: .
V: TRBV5-6
J: TRBJ2-2

DNA: TGCGCCAGCAGCATCAGACCATCGACAGGGAAGGACGAGCAGTACTTC
CDR3: CASSIRPSTGKDEQYF
D: TRBD1
size: .
V: TRBV5-1
J: TRBJ2-7

DNA: TGTGCCAGCAGATACCGGGACCGAGCCAATGAGCAGTTCTTC
CDR3: CASRYRDRANEQFF
D: .
size: .
V: TRBV7-9
J: TRBJ2-1

DNA: TGTGCCAGCAGCCCGGGACGGCCTAGCGAGCAGTACTTC
CDR3: CASSPGRPSEQYF
D: .
size: .
V: TRBV5-8
J: TRBJ2-7

DNA: TGTGCCAGCAGTTTTTCCTCTAATGAAAAACTGTTTTTT
CDR3: CASSFSSNEKLFF
D: .
size: .
V: TRBV27
J: TRBJ1-4

DNA: TGTGCCAGCAGTGGCCTTTCCGAGGGGACCGGGGAGCTGTTTTTT
CDR3: CASSGLSEGTGELFF
D: .
size: .
V: TRBV2
J: TRBJ2-2

DNA: TGCAGCGCTTCCAGGGGACCCAACTATGGCTACACCTTC
CDR3: CSASRGPNYGYTF
D: .
size: .
V: TRBV29-1
J: TRBJ1-2

DNA: TGTGCCAGCAGAGATCAGGGGGTGAATGGCTACACCTTC
CDR3: CASRDQGVNGYTF
D: TRBD1
size: .
V: TRBV6-6
J: TRBJ1-2

DNA: TGTGCCAGCAGCTATCACCGACCCGACGCACAGGGACTTAGTCAGCCCCAGCATTTT
CDR3: CASSYHRPDAQGLSQPQHF
D: .
size: .
V: TRBV11-2
J: TRBJ1-5

DNA: TGTGCCTGGAGTAATTTGGGGTTAGGGGCCTACGAGCAGTACTTC
CDR3: CAWSNLGLGAYEQYF
D: .
size: .
V: TRBV30
J: TRBJ2-7

DNA: TGCGCCAGCAGCTTGGGGGGAGCAGAGACCCAGTACTTC
CDR3: CASSLGGAETQYF
D: .
size: .
V: TRBV5-1
J: TRBJ2-5

DNA: TGTGCCAGCAGCCCACACACAGATACGCAGTATTTT
CDR3: CASSPHTDTQYF
D: .
size: .
V: TRBV9
J: TRBJ2-3

DNA: TGTGCCACCAGCAGAGCGCGGGATTCACCCCTCCACTTT
CDR3: CATSRARDSPLHF
D: .
size: .
V: TRBV15
J: TRBJ1-6

DNA: TGCGCCAGCAGTTCATTCGGAAGAACAGGGGGCACTGAAGCTTTCTTT
CDR3: CASSSFGRTGGTEAFF
D: TRBD1
size: .
V: TRBV4-1
J: TRBJ1-1

DNA: TGTGCCAGCTCACCCAGCGGGTTCATGAACACTGAAGCTTTCTTT
CDR3: CASSPSGFMNTEAFF
D: .
size: few
V: TRBV18
J: TRBJ1-1

DNA: TGCGCCAGCAGCCAGCTGAACACTGAAGCTTTCTTT
CDR3: CASSQLNTEAFF
D: .
size: .
V: TRBV4-1
J: TRBJ1-1

DNA: TGTGCCAGCAGCCCTAGTGGGGCTTCCGCAGATACGCAGTATTTT
CDR3: CASSPSGASADTQYF
D: .
size: few
V: TRBV7-9
J: TRBJ2-3

DNA: TGTGCCATCAGTGAAAGTCGGGGGTTTGCTGAAGCTTTCTTT
CDR3: CAISESRGFAEAFF
D: .
size: .
V: TRBV10-3
J: TRBJ1-1

DNA: TGTGCCAGCAGCTTCCAACTCTACGAGCAGTACTTC
CDR3: CASSFQLYEQYF
D: .
size: .
V: TRBV7-9
J: TRBJ2-7

DNA: TGCGCCAGCAGCCCGACAGGGGGCAATTATGGCTACACCTTC
CDR3: CASSPTGGNYGYTF
D: TRBD1
size: few
V: TRBV5-1
J: TRBJ1-2

DNA: TGTGCCAGCAGTGAAGAGGCAGCGGGGGTAGGGGTTTACGAGCAGTACTTC
CDR3: CASSEEAAGVGVYEQYF
D: TRBD2
size: few
V: TRBV6-1
J: TRBJ2-7

DNA: TGTGCCAGCAGAGGAAGCACAGGGGGCGCTTACAATGAGCAGTTCTTC
CDR3: CASRGSTGGAYNEQFF
D: TRBD1
size: .
V: TRBV27
J: TRBJ2-1

DNA: TGTGCCTGGTCCGGGACTCCGAAGGGGACTGAAGCTTTCTTT
CDR3: CAWSGTPKGTEAFF
D: .
size: .
V: TRBV30
J: TRBJ1-1

DNA: TGTGCCAGCAGTGGCCCCGGGCCCACCTATGGCTACACCTTC
CDR3: CASSGPGPTYGYTF
D: .
size: .
V: TRBV6-1
J: TRBJ1-2

DNA: TGTGCCAGCAGCTTACAGGGGCTGGATCAGCCCCAGCATTTT
CDR3: CASSLQGLDQPQHF
D: .
size: .
V: TRBV7-2
J: TRBJ1-5

DNA: TGCGCCAGCAGCTTGTTCGGCGGATCCTACGAGCAGTACTTC
CDR3: CASSLFGGSYEQYF
D: .
size: few
V: TRBV5-1
J: TRBJ2-7

DNA: TGCGCCAGCAGCTTGTTTACGGGGAGCACAGATACGCAGTATTTT
CDR3: CASSLFTGSTDTQYF
D: .
size: .
V: TRBV5-1
J: TRBJ2-3

DNA: TGTGCCAGCAGCTTGGCCGGGAGGGTAGCAGGAAACACCATATATTTT
CDR3: CASSLAGRVAGNTIYF
D: .
size: .
V: TRBV5-4
J: TRBJ1-3

DNA: TGTGCCAGCAGCTTCAGTGGTGCGGCGACCTCCTACGAGCAGTACTTC
CDR3: CASSFSGAATSYEQYF
D: .
size: .
V: TRBV7-8
J: TRBJ2-7

DNA: TGCAGCGTGGAAACAGGGTTACCCGACGAGCAGTACTTC
CDR3: CSVETGLPDEQYF
D: .
size: few
V: TRBV29-1
J: TRBJ2-7

DNA: TGTGCCAGCAGTTTGAAGCCCTATAATTCACCCCTCCACTTT
CDR3: CASSLKPYNSPLHF
D: .
size: .
V: TRBV28
J: TRBJ1-6

DNA: TGTGCCAGCAGCCAAGATGGGAGGTGGAATTCACCCCTCCACTTT
CDR3: CASSQDGRWNSPLHF
D: .
size: .
V: TRBV14
J: TRBJ1-6

DNA: TGTGCCAGCAGCCAAGACAGGGGGCGGGAGCTGTTTTTT
CDR3: CASSQDRGRELFF
D: TRBD1
size: .
V: TRBV4-2
J: TRBJ2-2

DNA: TGTGCCAGCAGCCGGGACAGGGGCGAGCAGTACTTC
CDR3: CASSRDRGEQYF
D: TRBD1
size: .
V: TRBV7-2
J: TRBJ2-7

DNA: TGTGCCAGCAGCTTTTCTAGCGATATTTTATTGGATGAGCAGTTCTTC
CDR3: CASSFSSDILLDEQFF
D: .
size: .
V: TRBV7-2
J: TRBJ2-1

DNA: TGCGCCACCACCGGGAGGTTAGAGACCCAGTACTTC
CDR3: CATTGRLETQYF
D: TRBD2
size: .
V: TRBV10-2
J: TRBJ2-5

DNA: TGTGCCAGCAGTGAACTCCGGACACCCCAGCATTTT
CDR3: CASSELRTPQHF
D: .
size: few
V: TRBV6-1
J: TRBJ1-5

DNA: TGCGCCAGCAGCCGGACCCCCCGCGGGGAATTAAGGGACATTCAGTACTTC
CDR3: CASSRTPRGELRDIQYF
D: .
size: once
V: TRBV4-1
J: TRBJ2-4

DNA: TGTGCCAGCAGTGTGGACGGCGGCTCTGGAAACACCATATATTTT
CDR3: CASSVDGGSGNTIYF
D: .
size: once
V: TRBV6-5
J: TRBJ1-3

DNA: TGCGGGGGAACAGGGAAGACTGAAGCTTTCTTT
CDR3: CGGTGKTEAFF
D: .
size: .
V: TRBV20-1
J: TRBJ1-1

DNA: TGTGCCAGTAGTCCTGGGGCCAGGGCCTCATCGCCCCAGCATTTT
CDR3: CASSPGARASSPQHF
D: .
size: .
V: TRBV19
J: TRBJ1-5

DNA: TGTGCCAGTAGTTCCTCTGGGACAGGGATTACCTACGAGCAGTACTTC
CDR3: CASSSSGTGITYEQYF
D: TRBD1
size: .
V: TRBV19
J: TRBJ2-7

DNA: TGTGCCAGCAGTCTCGGGGCCGTGAACACTGAAGCTTTCTTT
CDR3: CASSLGAVNTEAFF
D: .
size: .
V: TRBV6-1
J: TRBJ1-1

DNA: TGTGCCAGCAGCCGGGGCCCAGATACGCAGTATTTT
CDR3: CASSRGPDTQYF
D: .
size: .
V: TRBV6-5
J: TRBJ2-3

DNA: TGTGCCAACAATATCGACGGGCTATTGAACACCGGGGAGCTGTTTTTT
CDR3: CANNIDGLLNTGELFF
D: .
size: .
V: TRBV10-3
J: TRBJ2-2